This T cell receptor (beta chain) emerged from a study of CD8+CD57+ T cells in acquired aplastic anemia (dated by TCRdb to the late 2010s). With respect to the entire study: Extracted DNA from sorted CD4+ and CD8+ cells averaged approximately 3 ug, ranging from about 0.17 to 27.4 ug. CD8+CD57+ expansion was defined as a frequency above the mean frequency observed in healthy subjects.

Flow cytometry had shown CD8+CD57+ cell expansion in the patients selected for sequencing. Severe acquired aplastic anemia was diagnosed in all patients according to International Study of Aplastic Anemia and Agranulocytosis and Camitta criteria. Patients had received no therapy at the time of blood sampling. In the study, sorted CD4+ and CD8+ blood T cells from patients with severe aplastic anemia and from healthy subjects underwent deep sequencing of TCR repertoires. Patients were enrolled in the USA under clinicaltrials.gov protocols 00001620, 01623167, 00001397, 00071045, 00081523 and 00961064. Ficoll-Paque density gradient centrifugation was used to isolate peripheral blood mononuclear cells. Before DNA extraction, CD4+ and CD8+ T cells were sorted by FACS or by magnetic beads. The paper as a whole reports these results and caveats: Roughly 29 CD8+ CDR3 sequences were found to be shared between patients and controls, but these sequences appeared to be highly expressed in patients and within the immunodominant clones of the patients. No significant difference in CD8+ Simpson's diversity was found between patients and healthy controls (P=0.060).

Genomic DNA was used as template for profiling of TCR beta VDJ combinations and CDR3 sequences. An Illumina HiSeq 2000 was used for TCR repertoire sequencing. As for the original processing: Repertoire assessment relied on Simpson's diversity index, CDR3 size and DJ length profiles, and TRBV/TRBJ rearrangement plots. The most abundant DNA sequence in the deep sequencing data was defined as the immunodominant clone. CDR3 amino acid sequences were screened for sharing across subjects and compared with published repertoires and the VDJdb database. The public reads were run again by TCRdb, first through fastp at Q25 and then through MiXCR, and only productive beta chains were kept. Each entry merges the rows of one CDR3 protein and shows their most common DNA and genes. The V and J calls, along with clone size, are taken from TCRdb and not from the paper's own processing. In all, the sample holds over 150,000 distinct CDR3 sequences, and nearly 65% of those were seen once. The top ten constitute about 39% of the sample.

In its sample, this clonotype was seen a few times. Its target antigen remains unknown. Per-base qualities were not stored, and no clone one base away is much larger. Sequenced material: sorted CD4+, CD8+, or CD8+CD57+ T cells (not recorded which) from PBMCs. The clonotype was recovered from a human donor with aplastic anemia.

The CDR3 protein: CASSRGPNTDTQYF. The nucleotide sequence is TGTGCCAGCAGCCGGGGACCAAACACAGATACGCAGTATTTT. This receptor chain uses TRBV7-6 and TRBJ2-3; the D call is possibly TRBD1 or TRBD2, each sharing 5 bases. Trimming removed 5 bases from V and 2 bases from J, leaving 11 bases between the germline ends. CDR1 and CDR2 (SGHVS, FNYEAQ) derive from the germline V gene. The CDR3 holds 14 amino acids from the cysteine to the phenylalanine. The CDR3 DNA has 42 bases and is translated from base 1.